These T cell receptor beta chains were read from a single sample in a study of blood T cell repertoires in COVID-19. Data came from immunoSEQ multiplex PCR; TCRdb stores just in-frame clones and leaves some out. The profile covers 15,000 to 20,000 clones, with 75% to 90% appearing a single time and less than 15% taken by the ten largest. The source material was peripheral blood. These receptor sequences come from a man aged 55 to 69 with active COVID-19. CDR3s include the opening cysteine and the closing phenylalanine or tryptophan.

V: TRBV14; length: 14; J: TRBJ2-1; CDR3: CASRPLELYNEQFF
V: TRBV27; length: 13; J: TRBJ2-7; CDR3: CASRLAGQYEQYF
V: TRBV24-1; length: 18; J: TRBJ2-2; CDR3: CATSSPPGTSVATGELFF
V: TRBV7-6; length: 16; J: TRBJ2-5; CDR3: CASSLGTAGGQETQYF
V: TRBV5-1; length: 14; J: TRBJ2-7; CDR3: CASSLGQPKYEQYF
V: TRBV7-2; length: 16; J: TRBJ2-1; CDR3: CASSPGRGVTYNEQFF
V: TRBV7-9; length: 14; J: TRBJ2-5; CDR3: CASSLYEEQETQYF
V: TRBV5-6; length: 16; J: TRBJ2-7; CDR3: CASSLGMRGGWYEQYF
V: TRBV7-9; length: 15; J: TRBJ1-4; CDR3: CASSLGGRLNEKLFF
V: TRBV19; length: 19; J: TRBJ2-1; CDR3: CASSLSGAHSSSSYNEQFF
V: TRBV6-4; length: 14; J: TRBJ2-1; CDR3: CASQRLAATNEQFF
V: TRBV30; length: 15; J: TRBJ2-1; CDR3: CAWSERELVRNEQFF
V: TRBV13; length: 13; J: TRBJ2-1; CDR3: CASMIRDYNEQFF
V: TRBV4-2; length: 15; J: TRBJ1-4; CDR3: CASSQTRGRDEKLFF
V: TRBV11-3; length: 14; J: TRBJ1-2; CDR3: CASSRHAGGRGYTF
V: TRBV3-1/TRBV3-2; length: 16; J: TRBJ1-2; CDR3: CASSQTPGQGTYGYTF
V: TRBV24-1; length: 12; J: TRBJ1-1; CDR3: CATGQGNTEAFF
V: TRBV7-9; length: 14; J: TRBJ1-2; CDR3: CASSSIGSGGGYTF
V: TRBV5-1; length: 14; J: TRBJ2-3; CDR3: CASSLDRAADTQYF
V: TRBV7-2; length: 16; J: TRBJ2-7; CDR3: CASSLEGRGFIYEQYF
V: TRBV6-6; length: 14; J: TRBJ2-7; CDR3: CASSYGTGGAEQYF
V: TRBV6-5; length: 14; J: TRBJ1-6; CDR3: CASSRDRADSPLHF
V: TRBV14; length: 13; J: TRBJ1-2; CDR3: CASSQDRGLGYTF
V: TRBV6-5; length: 14; J: TRBJ1-2; CDR3: CASSSGEGSYGYTF
V: TRBV19; length: 16; J: TRBJ2-7; CDR3: CASSISHGGAPYEQYF
V: TRBV11-2; length: 15; J: TRBJ2-3; CDR3: CASSLDQGAKPTQYF
V: TRBV5-1; length: 16; J: TRBJ2-3; CDR3: CASIKGGLAGPDTQYF
V: TRBV9; length: 19; J: TRBJ1-2; CDR3: CASSKIKVQGLLSNYGYTF
V: TRBV7-3; length: 17; J: TRBJ2-1; CDR3: CASSSYRAGGPHNEQFF
V: TRBV4-3; length: 14; J: TRBJ2-2; CDR3: CASSRRRRGGELFF
V: TRBV28; length: 12; J: TRBJ2-2; CDR3: CASRTAGGELFF
V: TRBV2; length: 14; J: TRBJ2-3; CDR3: CASPVAGRSDTQYF
V: TRBV11-1; length: 14; J: TRBJ2-7; CDR3: CASSTWDRAYEQYF
V: TRBV3-1/TRBV3-2; length: 18; J: TRBJ2-3; CDR3: CASSPATSGLGRTDTQYF
V: TRBV19; length: 19; J: TRBJ2-7; CDR3: CASSITPPQLSPSPYEQYF
V: TRBV5-1; length: 14; J: TRBJ1-1; CDR3: CASSLDRVNTEAFF
V: TRBV30; length: 14; J: TRBJ2-2; CDR3: CAWTRTLNTGELFF
V: TRBV15; length: 15; J: TRBJ2-2; CDR3: CATSRGTGDTGELFF